Listed here is a single TCR beta chain. Its matching antigen is unknown. The data derive from a study of cytomegalovirus exposure and HLA in healthy donors. CDR3 size: 15 residues. The junction had 14 bases not matched to a gene; V was cut back by 5 bases and J by 12 bases. Germline-derived CDR1 and CDR2 are LGHNA and YNFKEQ. Sampled while nominally healthy, donors likely had unrecorded immune exposures. Whole-study findings and limits: According to an earlier analysis, most TCR beta V segments yielded productive rearrangements about 87% or about 30% of the time. Most subjects had HLA-A and HLA-B alleles reportedly predicted accurately by TCR beta sequences. Immune exposure information available was restricted to CMV serostatus.

This PCR relied on a set of 60 Vbeta primers and 13 Jbeta primers. Profiled with immunoSEQ multiplex PCR; TCRdb holds only in-frame clones, not every one. This sample's table reports under 200,000 clones. The sequenced sample was PBMCs. The receptor comes from a woman younger than 35 in good health and CMV-seropositive. The chain links TRBV4-2 to TRBJ2-1, with 9 bases lining up with TRBD1. The CDR3 DNA reads as TGTGCCAGCAGCGACAACAGGGGGCGGGGAGGGGGGCAGTTCTTC. This translates into CASSDNRGRGGGQFF.